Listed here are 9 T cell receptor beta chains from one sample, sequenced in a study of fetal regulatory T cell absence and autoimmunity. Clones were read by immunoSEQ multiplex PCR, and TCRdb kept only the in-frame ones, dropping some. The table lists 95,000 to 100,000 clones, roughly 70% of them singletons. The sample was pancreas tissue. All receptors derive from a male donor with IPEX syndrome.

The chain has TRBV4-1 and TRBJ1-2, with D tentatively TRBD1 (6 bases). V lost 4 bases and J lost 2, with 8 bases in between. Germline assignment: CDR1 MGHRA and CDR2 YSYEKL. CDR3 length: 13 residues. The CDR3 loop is CASSPGTNYGYTF. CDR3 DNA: TGCGCCAGCAGCCCAGGGACAAACTATGGCTACACCTTC.

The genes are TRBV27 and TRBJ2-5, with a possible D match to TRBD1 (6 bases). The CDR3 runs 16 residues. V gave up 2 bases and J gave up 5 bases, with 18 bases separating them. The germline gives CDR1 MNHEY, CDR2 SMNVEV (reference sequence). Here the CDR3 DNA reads TGTGCCAGCAGTTTAACGTCCCAGGGGCGTCGGGAGACCCAGTACTTC. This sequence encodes CASSLTSQGRRETQYF.

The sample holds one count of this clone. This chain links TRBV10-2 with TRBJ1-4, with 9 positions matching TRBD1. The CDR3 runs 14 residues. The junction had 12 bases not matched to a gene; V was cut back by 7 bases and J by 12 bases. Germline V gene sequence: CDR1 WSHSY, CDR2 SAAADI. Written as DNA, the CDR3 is TGCGCCAGCAACCCACGGGACAGGGACCAAGAACTGTTTTTT. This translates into CASNPRDRDQELFF.

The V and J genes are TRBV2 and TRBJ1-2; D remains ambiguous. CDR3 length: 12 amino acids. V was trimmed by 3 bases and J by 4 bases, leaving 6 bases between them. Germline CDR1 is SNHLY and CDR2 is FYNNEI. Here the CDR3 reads CASSEGSYGYTF. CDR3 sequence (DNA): TGTGCCAGCAGTGAGGGCAGCTATGGCTACACCTTC.

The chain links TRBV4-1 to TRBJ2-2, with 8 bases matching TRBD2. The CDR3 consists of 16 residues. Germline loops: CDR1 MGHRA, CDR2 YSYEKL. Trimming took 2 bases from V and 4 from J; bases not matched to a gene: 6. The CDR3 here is CASSQPGLESTGELFF. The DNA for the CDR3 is TGCGCCAGCAGCCAACCGGGACTAGAGAGCACCGGGGAGCTGTTTTTT.

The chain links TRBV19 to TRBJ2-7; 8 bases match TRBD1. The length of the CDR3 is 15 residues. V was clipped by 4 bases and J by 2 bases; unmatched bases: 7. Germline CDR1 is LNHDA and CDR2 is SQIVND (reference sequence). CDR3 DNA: TGTGCCAGTAGTACGACAGGGGCCCCACCCTACGAGCAGTACTTC. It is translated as CASSTTGAPPYEQYF.

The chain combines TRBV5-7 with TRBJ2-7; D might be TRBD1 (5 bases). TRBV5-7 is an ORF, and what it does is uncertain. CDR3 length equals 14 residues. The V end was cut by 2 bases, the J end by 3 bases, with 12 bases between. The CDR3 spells CASSFRRAFYEQYF. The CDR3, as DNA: TGTGCCAGCAGCTTCCGCAGGGCTTTCTACGAGCAGTACTTC.

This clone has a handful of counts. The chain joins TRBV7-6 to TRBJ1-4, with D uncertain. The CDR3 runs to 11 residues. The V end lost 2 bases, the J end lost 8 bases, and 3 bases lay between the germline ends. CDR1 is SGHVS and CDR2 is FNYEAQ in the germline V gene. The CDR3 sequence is CASSLSEKLFF. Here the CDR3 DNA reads TGTGCCAGCAGCTTATCCGAAAAACTGTTTTTT.

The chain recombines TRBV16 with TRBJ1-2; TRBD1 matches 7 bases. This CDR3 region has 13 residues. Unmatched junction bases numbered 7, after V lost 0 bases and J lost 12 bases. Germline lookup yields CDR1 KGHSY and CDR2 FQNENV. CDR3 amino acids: CASSQSLQGKDTF. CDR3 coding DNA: TGTGCCAGCAGCCAATCATTACAGGGGAAGGACACCTTC.